The clone carrying this T cell receptor (beta chain) was counted a few times. Its cognate antigen is unknown. This sample was taken from a study of early T cells in non-severe SARS-CoV-2 infection. Across the study: Chains were not paired, and sequencing was done on bulk RNA from unsorted whole blood.

Individual cDNA molecules each received unique molecular identifiers attached to them. Each CDR3 protein is one row after TCRdb ran MiXCR on the 5' RACE reads. The sample consists of roughly 120,000 distinct CDR3 sequences, 15% of them appearing once. General observations from the study: Database matching using VDJdb favored anti-spike CD8 responses, with private and CD4 specificities left missing.

The CDR3 has 14 residues. CDR1 and CDR2 from the germline V gene are SGHNT and YYREEE (reference sequence). Trimming cost V 4 bases and J 2 bases; bases outside gene matches: 4. The sample comprised whole blood. The chain carries TRBV5-4 and TRBJ2-3; TRBD2 aligns across 7 bases. This receptor was obtained from an adult who was a healthcare worker with PCR-confirmed SARS-CoV-2 infection or an uninfected control (not recorded which). The CDR3: CASSERDYTDTQYF. In DNA form, the CDR3 reads TGTGCCAGCAGCGAACGGGACTACACAGATACGCAGTATTTT.